The 26 T cell receptor beta chains reported below all come from one sample, sequenced in a study of blood T cell repertoires in COVID-19. Assay: immunoSEQ multiplex PCR; the TCRdb copy retains only in-frame clones and omits some. The data contain some 200,000 clones, 88% of them singletons. Sequenced: peripheral blood. These receptors came from a middle-aged man with active or convalescent COVID-19.

The chain recombines TRBV6-5 with TRBJ1-2; D gene ambiguous. CDR3 size: 12 residues. Per the germline V gene, CDR1 is MNHEY and CDR2 is SVGAGI. Deletions cut 0 bases from V and 6 bases from J, with 5 bases between. CDR3 sequence (DNA): TGTGCCAGCAGTTACTCCGGGGATGGCTACACCTTC. It is translated as CASSYSGDGYTF.

The chain is built from TRBV24-1 and TRBJ2-5; maybe TRBD1 (6 bases). Germline V gene lookup returns CDR1 KGHDR and CDR2 SFDVKD. The CDR3 totals 16 residues. V was cut by 0 bases and J by 9 bases, with 19 bases left in between. The CDR3 loop is CATSDLAQGPRGAQYF. CDR3 coding DNA: TGTGCCACCAGTGATTTGGCCCAGGGGCCCCGTGGGGCCCAGTACTTC.

The chain is built from TRBV5-4 and TRBJ1-4; no clear D gene. The germline V gene encodes CDR1 SGHNT and CDR2 YYREEE (reference sequence). Trimming left V 0 bases short and J 5 bases short, with 11 bases between. This CDR3 has 15 amino acids. The CDR3 loop reads CASSLDNQWNEKLFF. The CDR3 nucleotides read TGTGCCAGCAGCTTGGATAACCAGTGGAATGAAAAACTGTTTTTT. The full variable domain, in which reference TRBV5-4 and TRBJ1-4 provide the parts outside the CDR3, is ETGVTQSPTHLIKTRGQQVTLRCSSQSGHNTVSWYQQALGQGPQFIFQYYREEENGRGNFPPRFSGLQFPNYSSELNVNALELDDSALYLCASSLDNQWNEKLFFGSGTQLSVL.

There are a few counts of this clone. This rearrangement joins TRBV19 to TRBJ1-5; a possible D gene is TRBD1 (6 bases). This CDR3 has 15 residues. Trimming took 5 bases from V and 0 from J, leaving 11 bases between them. Per germline, CDR1 LNHDA and CDR2 SQIVND (reference sequence). The CDR3 DNA sequence: TGTGCCAGTAGTGTCCGGGGGGCTAGCAATCAGCCCCAGCATTTT. Protein product: CASSVRGASNQPQHF.

This chain links TRBV7-9 with TRBJ1-6, with D unclear. This CDR3 is built from 13 residues. From germline, CDR1 is SEHNR and CDR2 FQNEAQ (reference sequence). Trimming cost V 2 bases and J 10 bases, with 9 bases left between them. This chain's CDR3 is CASSLSHTSPLHF. The CDR3 DNA follows: TGTGCCAGCAGCTTATCGCACACCTCACCCCTCCACTTT.

The chain employs TRBV5-1 and TRBJ1-1; D unresolved. Germline V gene sequence: CDR1 SGHRS, CDR2 YFSETQ. Trimming left V 6 bases short and J 1 base short, with 10 bases between. The CDR3 sequence is 13 residues long. As DNA, the CDR3 is TGCGCCAGCAACGAGAACTGGAACACTGAAGCTTTCTTT. This translates into CASNENWNTEAFF.

This sequence joins TRBV24-1 and TRBJ2-1, with 8 nucleotides matching TRBD1. The CDR3 has 14 amino acids. Germline loops: CDR1 KGHDR, CDR2 SFDVKD. Losses at the gene ends were 3 bases for V and 8 bases for J; bases not matched to a gene: 5. CDR3 residues: CATSDDAGGDEQFF. The CDR3 coding sequence is TGTGCCACCAGTGATGACGCAGGGGGCGATGAGCAGTTCTTC.

The chain couples TRBV28 to TRBJ1-2; TRBD1 might be the D (6 bases). This CDR3 comprises 14 residues. Trimming stripped 5 bases from V and 5 bases from J, with 15 bases between. Germline lookup yields CDR1 MDHEN and CDR2 SYDVKM. The CDR3 DNA follows: TGTGCCAGCAGTAGCTCAGGGGAAATATATGGCTACACCTTC. This codes for CASSSSGEIYGYTF.

This clone came up once. V usage is TRBV3-1 (or the pseudogene TRBV3-2) and J usage is TRBJ2-4; no firm D call. CDR1 and CDR2 from the germline V gene are LGHDT and YNNKEL (reference sequence). This CDR3 has 15 amino acids. Trimming took off 1 base at V and 0 bases at J, with 7 bases between the two ends. The chain's CDR3 is CASSQGPVAKNIQYF. The CDR3 DNA is TGTGCCAGCAGCCAAGGTCCCGTAGCCAAAAACATTCAGTACTTC.

This clone occurred once. The chain carries TRBV6-1 and TRBJ1-5, with no clear D. CDR1 is MNHNS, CDR2 SASEGT, per germline. V dropped 0 bases and J dropped 6 bases, with 9 bases sitting between them. CDR3 length: 14 residues. The CDR3 loop reads CASSEARASQPQHF. CDR3 DNA sequence: TGTGCCAGCAGTGAAGCGCGGGCAAGTCAGCCCCAGCATTTT.

V gene TRBV6-6 combines with J gene TRBJ1-2, with 9 bases aligning to TRBD1. V gave up 5 bases and J gave up 4 bases; unmatched junction bases: 5. This CDR3 region has 14 residues. CDR1 MNHNY and CDR2 SVGAGI come from the germline V gene (reference sequence). This CDR3 is CASSTGGQGYGYTF. The CDR3 nucleotides read TGTGCCAGCAGTACTGGGGGACAGGGCTATGGCTACACCTTC.

This sequence joins TRBV19 and TRBJ1-3; D not resolved. Trimming removed 8 bases at V and 0 bases at J, with 11 bases between. Per the germline V gene, CDR1 is LNHDA and CDR2 is SQIVND (reference sequence). The CDR3 consists of 14 residues. For the CDR3, the DNA is TGTGCCAGTGGAACACAGAGCTCTGGAAACACCATATATTTT. This gives the protein CASGTQSSGNTIYF. The full variable domain, with the rest looked up from reference TRBV19 and TRBJ1-3, is DGGITQSPKYLFRKEGQNVTLSCEQNLNHDAMYWYRQDPGQGLRLIYYSQIVNDFQKGDIAEGYSVSREKKESFPLTVTSAQKNPTAFYLCASGTQSSGNTIYFGEGSWLTVV.

The chain has TRBV9 and TRBJ2-5; TRBD1 matches 9 bases. From germline, CDR1 is SGDLS and CDR2 YYNGEE. Losses at the gene ends were 4 bases for V and 5 bases for J; bases not matched to a gene: 9. This CDR3 spans 15 amino acids. The CDR3 sequence: CASSPGQGASETQYF. CDR3 in DNA: TGTGCCAGCAGCCCGGGACAGGGAGCATCGGAGACCCAGTACTTC.

Points on this clone: Other nucleotide sequences in the sample specify the same CDR3. This chain connects TRBV6-2 or TRBV6-3 to TRBJ1-5; D gene ambiguous. Between the trimmed V and J ends, which lost 5 bases and 2 bases, there was a span of 4 bases. The CDR3 runs 12 residues. Per germline, CDR1 MNHEY and CDR2 SVGEGT. As DNA, the CDR3 is TGTGCCAGCAGTACGGGCAATCAGCCCCAGCATTTT. It specifies CASSTGNQPQHF.

In its sample, this clone was seen once. V is TRBV29-1 and J is TRBJ1-5; TRBD1 matches 11 bases. The V gene end was trimmed by 6 bases and the J gene end by 8 bases; junction bases not matched to a gene: 6. This CDR3 has 13 residues. The germline V gene encodes CDR1 SQVTM and CDR2 ANQGSEA. The CDR3 sequence: CSVRTGGMEPQHF. In DNA, the CDR3 is TGCAGCGTCCGGACAGGGGGCATGGAGCCCCAGCATTTT.

The J gene is TRBJ1-5, the V gene TRBV6-5; D is unclear. The germline V gene encodes CDR1 MNHEY and CDR2 SVGAGI. V was clipped by 7 bases and J by 0 bases, with 7 bases between them. This CDR3 region has 13 residues. The CDR3 DNA reads as TGTGCCAGCACGGCGGCTAGCAATCAGCCCCAGCATTTT. It is translated as CASTAASNQPQHF.

The chain carries TRBV7-9 and TRBJ1-1, with D possibly TRBD1 on 6 matching bases. Trimming cost V 4 bases and J 1 base, with 10 bases left between them. This CDR3 has 14 amino acids. CDR1 and CDR2 (germline): SEHNR, FQNEAQ (reference sequence). DNA for the CDR3: TGTGCCAGCAGCTCTTTAGGGGGGAACACTGAAGCTTTCTTT. It codes for CASSSLGGNTEAFF. Drawing the rest from reference TRBV7-9 and TRBJ1-1, the complete variable domain is DTGVSQNPRHKITKRGQNVTFRCDPISEHNRLYWYRQTLGQGPEFLTYFQNEAQLEKSRLLSDRFSAERPKGSFSTLEIQRTEQGDSAMYLCASSSLGGNTEAFFGQGTRLTVV.

This chain connects TRBV11-2 to TRBJ1-2, with D unclear. V shed 7 bases and J shed 2 bases, with 11 bases lying between them. Germline CDR1 SGHAT, CDR2 FQNNGV. This CDR3 comprises 13 residues. CDR3: CASTPGGNYGYTF. For the CDR3, the DNA is TGTGCCAGCACCCCGGGTGGAAACTATGGCTACACCTTC.

The chain employs TRBV11-2 and TRBJ1-3; TRBD1 agrees at 9 bases. The CDR3 runs 16 residues. Germline V lookup: CDR1 SGHAT, CDR2 FQNNGV. CDR3 DNA sequence: TGTGCAAGCCGCGCCGGGACAGGGTTCATGGGAAACACCATATATTTT. Translating gives CASRAGTGFMGNTIYF.

The chain has TRBV9 and TRBJ2-7; possibly TRBD2 for D (6 bases). Trimming pared 0 bases from V and 4 bases from J, leaving 11 bases between. This CDR3 spans 14 amino acids. Germline V CDR1 and CDR2: SGDLS, YYNGEE. DNA of the CDR3: TGTGCCAGCAGCGTAGATCCTCGGGGGTACGAGCAGTACTTC. Translating gives CASSVDPRGYEQYF.

This clone occurred once. The chain is built from TRBV10-3 and TRBJ2-1; 8 bases are shared with TRBD2. CDR1 is ENHRY and CDR2 is SYGVKD in the germline V gene. V lost 11 bases to trimming and J lost 7 bases; unmatched junction nucleotides: 13. The length of the CDR3 is 14 residues. CDR3 nucleotide sequence: TGTGCCTCCTCCCCAACCGGGGGGGCAAATGAGCAGTTCTTC. This encodes CASSPTGGANEQFF.

The V gene is TRBV7-9, the J gene TRBJ1-2; 7 positions match TRBD1. The ends lost 2 bases at V and 6 bases at J; junction bases unmatched: 3. The CDR3 length is 13 residues. From germline, CDR1 is SEHNR and CDR2 FQNEAQ (reference sequence). The CDR3 nucleotides are TGTGCCAGCAGCTTACGAGGGACAGATGGCTACACCTTC. This translates into CASSLRGTDGYTF.

The chain is built from TRBV5-1 and TRBJ1-1; possibly TRBD1 for D (5 bases). This CDR3 is 18 amino acids long. Trimming shortened V by 6 bases and J by 3 bases, and 27 bases separated the two germline ends. Per the germline V gene, CDR1 is SGHRS and CDR2 is YFSETQ. CDR3 region: CASTLGYRNQGRDTEAFF. Written as DNA, the CDR3 is TGCGCCAGCACTCTTGGCTACCGGAACCAGGGTAGGGACACTGAAGCTTTCTTT.

This clone was detected only once. The chain combines TRBV7-9 with TRBJ2-2; 13 bases are a match to TRBD2. CDR3 length: 17 amino acids. Germline values: CDR1 SEHNR, CDR2 FQNEAQ (reference sequence). The ends lost 5 bases at V and 5 bases at J; junction bases unmatched: 8. CDR3: CASSLGLAGVKTGELFF. DNA for the CDR3: TGTGCCAGCAGCCTCGGACTAGCGGGGGTAAAAACCGGGGAGCTGTTTTTT.

V gene TRBV27 combines with J gene TRBJ1-3; 8 bases fit TRBD1. V gave up 6 bases and J gave up 2 bases; unmatched junction bases: 6. The CDR3 has 15 residues. CDR1 MNHEY and CDR2 SMNVEV come from the germline V gene (reference sequence). CDR3 loop: CASRQQGEPGNTIYF. DNA for the CDR3: TGTGCCAGCAGGCAACAGGGGGAGCCTGGAAACACCATATATTTT.

The chain is built from TRBV6-5 and TRBJ2-2; no clear D. V was pared by 10 bases and J by 3 bases, with 15 bases between. Looked up from germline, CDR1 is MNHEY and CDR2 is SVGAGI. The CDR3 runs 14 residues. CDR3 loop: CATIGSVDTGELFF. The CDR3 DNA reads TGTGCCACCATCGGGTCGGTCGACACCGGGGAGCTGTTTTTT.